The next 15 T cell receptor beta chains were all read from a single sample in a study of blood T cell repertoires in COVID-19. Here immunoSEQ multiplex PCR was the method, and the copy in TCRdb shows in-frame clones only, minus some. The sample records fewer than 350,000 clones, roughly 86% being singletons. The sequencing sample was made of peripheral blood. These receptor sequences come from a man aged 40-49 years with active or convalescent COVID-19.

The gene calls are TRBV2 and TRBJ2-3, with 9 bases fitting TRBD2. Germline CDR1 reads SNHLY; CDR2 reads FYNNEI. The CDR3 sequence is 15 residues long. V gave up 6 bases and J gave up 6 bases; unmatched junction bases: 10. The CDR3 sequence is CASRVLLAGRDTQYF. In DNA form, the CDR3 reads TGTGCCAGCAGGGTATTGCTAGCGGGGAGGGATACGCAGTATTTT. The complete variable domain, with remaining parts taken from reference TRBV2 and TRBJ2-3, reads EPEVTQTPSHQVTQMGQEVILRCVPISNHLYFYWYRQILGQKVEFLVSFYNNEISEKSEIFDDQFSVERPDGSNFTLKIRSTKLEDSAMYFCASRVLLAGRDTQYFGPGTRLTVL.

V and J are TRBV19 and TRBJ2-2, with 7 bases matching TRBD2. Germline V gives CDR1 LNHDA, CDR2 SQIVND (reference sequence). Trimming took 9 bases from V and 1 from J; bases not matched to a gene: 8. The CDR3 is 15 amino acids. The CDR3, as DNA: TGTGCCAGCGACTTGAGCGGGGTGAACACCGGGGAGCTGTTTTTT. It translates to CASDLSGVNTGELFF.

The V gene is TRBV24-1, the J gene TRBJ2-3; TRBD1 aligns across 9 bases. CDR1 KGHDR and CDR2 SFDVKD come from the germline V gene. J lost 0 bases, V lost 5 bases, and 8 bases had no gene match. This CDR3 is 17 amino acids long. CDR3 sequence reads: CATSGGTGSPSTDTQYF. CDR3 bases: TGTGCCACCAGTGGGGGGACAGGGTCCCCAAGCACAGATACGCAGTATTTT.

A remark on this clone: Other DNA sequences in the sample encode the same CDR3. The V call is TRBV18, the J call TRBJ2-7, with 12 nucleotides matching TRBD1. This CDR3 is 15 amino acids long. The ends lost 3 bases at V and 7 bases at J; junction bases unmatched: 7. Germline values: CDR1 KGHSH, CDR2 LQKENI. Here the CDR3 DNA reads TGTGCCAGCTCACCCCCGGGACAGGGGGCAGGGGAGCAGTACTTC. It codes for CASSPPGQGAGEQYF.

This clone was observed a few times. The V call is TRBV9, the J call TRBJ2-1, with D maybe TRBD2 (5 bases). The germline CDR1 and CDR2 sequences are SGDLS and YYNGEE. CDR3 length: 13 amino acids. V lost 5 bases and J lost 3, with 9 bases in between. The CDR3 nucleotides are TGTGCCAGCAGTGAGGGCGTCTACAATGAGCAGTTCTTC. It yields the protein CASSEGVYNEQFF.

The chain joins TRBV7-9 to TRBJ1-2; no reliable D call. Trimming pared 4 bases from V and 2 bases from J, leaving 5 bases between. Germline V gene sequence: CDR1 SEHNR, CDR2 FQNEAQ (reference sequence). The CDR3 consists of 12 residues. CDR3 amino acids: CASSSENYGYTF. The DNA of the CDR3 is TGTGCCAGCAGCTCAGAAAACTATGGCTACACCTTC.

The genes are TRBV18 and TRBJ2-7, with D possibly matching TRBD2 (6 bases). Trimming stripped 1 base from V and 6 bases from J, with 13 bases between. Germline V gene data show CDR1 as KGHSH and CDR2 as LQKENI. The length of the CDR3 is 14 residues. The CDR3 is CASSPRELAGEQYF. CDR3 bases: TGTGCCAGCTCACCACGGGAACTAGCCGGCGAGCAGTACTTC.

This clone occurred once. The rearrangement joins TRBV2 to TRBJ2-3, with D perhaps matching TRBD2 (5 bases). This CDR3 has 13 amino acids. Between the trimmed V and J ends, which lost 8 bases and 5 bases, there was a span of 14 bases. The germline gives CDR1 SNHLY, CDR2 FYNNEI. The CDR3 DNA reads TGTGCCAGCCGACTAAGGCAGGTAGATACGCAGTATTTT. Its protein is CASRLRQVDTQYF.

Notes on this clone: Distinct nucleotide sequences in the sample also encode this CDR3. The CDR3 reads CATSDLRGQPQHF. The CDR3 nucleotides read TGTGCCACCAGTGATTTGCGAGGACAGCCCCAGCATTTT. The rearrangement joins TRBV24-1 to TRBJ1-5; D gene ambiguous. The V end was cut by 0 bases, the J end by 7 bases, with 6 bases between. The length of the CDR3 is 13 residues. CDR1 and CDR2 (germline): KGHDR, SFDVKD.

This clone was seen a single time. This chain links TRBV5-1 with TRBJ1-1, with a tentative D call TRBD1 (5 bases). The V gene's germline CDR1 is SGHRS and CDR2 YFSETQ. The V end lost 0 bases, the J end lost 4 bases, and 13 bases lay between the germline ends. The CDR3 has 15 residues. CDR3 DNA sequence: TGCGCCAGCAGCTTGGGGAGGCAGGGAGGCACTGAAGCTTTCTTT. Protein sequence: CASSLGRQGGTEAFF. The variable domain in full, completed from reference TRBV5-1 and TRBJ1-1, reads KAGVTQTPRYLIKTRGQQVTLSCSPISGHRSVSWYQQTPGQGLQFLFEYFSETQRNKGNFPGRFSGRQFSNSRSEMNVSTLELGDSALYLCASSLGRQGGTEAFFGQGTRLTVV.

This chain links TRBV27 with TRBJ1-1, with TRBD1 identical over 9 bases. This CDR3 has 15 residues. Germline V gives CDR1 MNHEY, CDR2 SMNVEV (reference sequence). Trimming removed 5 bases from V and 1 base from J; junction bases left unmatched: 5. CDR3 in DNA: TGTGCCAGCAGTCACGGGACAGGGTCGAACACTGAAGCTTTCTTT. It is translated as CASSHGTGSNTEAFF.

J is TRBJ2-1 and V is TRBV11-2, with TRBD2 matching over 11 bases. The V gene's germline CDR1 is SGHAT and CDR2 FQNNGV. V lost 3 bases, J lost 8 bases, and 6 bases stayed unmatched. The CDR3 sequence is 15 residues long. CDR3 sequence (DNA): TGTGCCAGCAGCTTGTTAGCGGGGGGGCGGTATGAGCAGTTCTTC. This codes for CASSLLAGGRYEQFF.

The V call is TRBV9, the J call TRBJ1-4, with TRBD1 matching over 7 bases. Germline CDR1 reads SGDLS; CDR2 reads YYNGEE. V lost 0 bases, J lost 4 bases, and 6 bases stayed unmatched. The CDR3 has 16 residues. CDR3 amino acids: CASSVGGGLFNEKLFF. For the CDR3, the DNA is TGTGCCAGCAGCGTAGGAGGGGGCTTGTTTAATGAAAAACTGTTTTTT.

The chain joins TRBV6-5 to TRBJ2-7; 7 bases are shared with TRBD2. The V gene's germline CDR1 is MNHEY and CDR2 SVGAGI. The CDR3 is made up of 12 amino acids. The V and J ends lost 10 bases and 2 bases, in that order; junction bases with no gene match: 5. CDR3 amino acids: CATARGAYEQYF. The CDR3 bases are TGTGCCACCGCCCGGGGGGCCTACGAGCAGTACTTC.

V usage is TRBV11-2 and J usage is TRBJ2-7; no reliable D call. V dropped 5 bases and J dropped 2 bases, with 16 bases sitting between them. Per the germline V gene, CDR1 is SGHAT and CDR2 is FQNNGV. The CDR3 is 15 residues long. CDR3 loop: CASSPFFGGTYEQYF. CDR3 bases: TGTGCCAGCAGCCCGTTCTTTGGCGGAACCTACGAGCAGTACTTC.